This entry lists 7 T cell receptor beta chains sequenced from one sample in a study of blood T cell repertoires in COVID-19. Profiled with immunoSEQ multiplex PCR; TCRdb holds only in-frame clones, not every one. Of approximately 210,000 clones listed, around 82% are singletons. Source material: PBMCs or T cells enriched from blood (not recorded which). All receptors come from a man aged 25-45 years with acute COVID-19.

The chain joins TRBV5-5 to TRBJ1-5; D gene uncertain. The CDR3 covers 13 residues. Germline loops: CDR1 SGHKS, CDR2 YYEKEE (reference sequence). V lost 0 bases, J lost 9 bases, and 10 bases lay in between. The CDR3 loop reads CASSLERPGPQHF. DNA of the CDR3: TGTGCCAGCAGCTTGGAGAGACCAGGGCCCCAGCATTTT.

This clone appeared a few times. The V call is TRBV30, the J call TRBJ1-4; 7 bases line up with TRBD1. This CDR3 has 15 residues. V lost 1 base to trimming and J lost 3 bases; unmatched junction nucleotides: 5. Germline V CDR1 and CDR2: GTSNPN, SVGIG (reference sequence). CDR3 sequence (DNA): TGTGCCTGGAGTGGGCACAGGGGTTCTAATGAAAAACTGTTTTTT. Its protein is CAWSGHRGSNEKLFF.

The chain couples TRBV12-3 or TRBV12-4 to TRBJ1-5; D is ambiguous. V was pared by 3 bases and J by 4 bases, with 7 bases between. There are 13 residues in the CDR3. The CDR3 protein is CASSFAANQPQHF. The DNA for the CDR3 is TGTGCCAGCAGTTTCGCGGCAAATCAGCCCCAGCATTTT.

V usage is TRBV1 and J usage is TRBJ2-5; TRBD2 is the table's D call and was not checked against the DNA. TRBV1 constitutes a pseudogene. The CDR3 is made up of 16 amino acids. CDR3 protein: CTSSHLGLAGEETQYF. The CDR3 region has the DNA TGCACCAGCAGCCATTTGGGACTAGCGGGGGAAGAGACCCAGTACTTC.

V and J are TRBV2 and TRBJ1-1; tentatively, D is TRBD1 (6 bases). This CDR3 contains 12 residues. V was trimmed by 5 bases and J by 7 bases, leaving 11 bases between them. Germline assignment: CDR1 SNHLY and CDR2 FYNNEI. The CDR3 DNA reads as TGTGCCAGCAGTTCCGGACAGATTGAAGCTTTCTTT. Amino acid sequence: CASSSGQIEAFF.

The V gene is TRBV28, the J gene TRBJ1-2; 7 bases are shared with TRBD1. The CDR3 has 14 amino acids. Losses at the gene ends were 7 bases for V and 2 bases for J; bases not matched to a gene: 7. Germline CDR1 reads MDHEN; CDR2 reads SYDVKM. In nucleotides, the CDR3 is TGTGCCAGCATTTGGGGCAGGGGGAACTATGGCTACACCTTC. It encodes CASIWGRGNYGYTF.

J is TRBJ2-3 and V is TRBV28; 12 positions match TRBD2. The CDR3 is 15 amino acids. Germline V gene sequence: CDR1 MDHEN, CDR2 SYDVKM. The J segment lost 10 bases and the V segment lost 4 bases, leaving 9 bases of the junction unmatched. CDR3 amino acids: CASSSRLAGAPSQYF. DNA for the CDR3: TGTGCCAGCAGTTCTAGACTAGCGGGGGCCCCTTCGCAGTATTTT.